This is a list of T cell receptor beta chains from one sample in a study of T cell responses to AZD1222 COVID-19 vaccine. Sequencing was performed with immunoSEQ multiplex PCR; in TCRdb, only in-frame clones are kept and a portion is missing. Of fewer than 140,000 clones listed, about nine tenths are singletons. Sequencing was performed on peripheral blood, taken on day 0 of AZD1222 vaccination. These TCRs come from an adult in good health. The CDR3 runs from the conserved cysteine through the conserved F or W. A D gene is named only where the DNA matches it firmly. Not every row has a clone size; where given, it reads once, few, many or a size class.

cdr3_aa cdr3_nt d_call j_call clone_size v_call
CASSPDLDTEAFF TGTGCCAGCTCACCAGACCTCGACACTGAAGCTTTCTTT . TRBJ1-1 . TRBV18
CASSQDGGLPRDEQFF TGTGCCAGCAGCCAAGATGGGGGACTCCCTAGGGATGAGCAGTTCTTC . TRBJ2-1 . TRBV14
CASSLTHGELFF TGTGCCAGCAGCCTGACTCACGGGGAGCTGTTTTTT . TRBJ2-2 . TRBV12-3/TRBV12-4
CASSLAGHSSDEQYF TGTGCCAGCAGCTTAGCGGGTCACAGCTCAGACGAGCAGTACTTC . TRBJ2-7 . TRBV7-2
CASSFRQGEKLFF TGTGCCAGCAGTTTCCGTCAGGGTGAAAAACTGTTTTTT . TRBJ1-4 . TRBV12-3/TRBV12-4
CASSQGQFSYEQYF TGTGCCAGCAGCCAAGGACAGTTCTCCTACGAGCAGTACTTC . TRBJ2-7 . TRBV7-2
CSAREIRPQHF TGCAGTGCTAGAGAAATCCGGCCCCAGCATTTT . TRBJ1-5 . TRBV20-1
CASSLLSTAGGYTF TGTGCCAGCAGCTTGTTAAGTACGGCGGGGGGCTACACCTTC . TRBJ1-2 . TRBV7-9
CASSVALAGTDTQYF TGTGCCAGCAGCGTAGCGCTAGCGGGAACAGATACGCAGTATTTT TRBD2 TRBJ2-3 once TRBV9
CASSFRGAQYNEQFF TGTGCCAGCAGCTTCAGGGGAGCGCAGTACAATGAGCAGTTCTTC . TRBJ2-1 once TRBV7-8
CASSPGQFGEQYF TGTGCCAGCAGCCCGGGACAGTTCGGGGAGCAGTACTTC TRBD1 TRBJ2-7 . TRBV7-9
CASSLGIENSPLHF TGTGCCAGCAGTTTAGGCATCGAGAATTCACCCCTCCACTTT . TRBJ1-6 . TRBV27
CASSRGGTNQPQHF TGTGCCAGCAGCCGAGGGGGCACCAATCAGCCCCAGCATTTT TRBD1 TRBJ1-5 . TRBV7-6
CSVREGLGADTQYF TGCAGCGTGAGGGAGGGACTAGGGGCAGATACGCAGTATTTT TRBD2 TRBJ2-3 once TRBV29-1
CASSLGHSTGAIQYF TGTGCCAGCAGCCTCGGACACTCTACTGGTGCCATTCAGTACTTC . TRBJ2-4 . TRBV7-2
CASGHRQGEDTQYF TGTGCCAGCGGACATCGACAGGGAGAGGATACGCAGTATTTT TRBD1 TRBJ2-3 . TRBV7-2
CASSSSRDRTGELFF TGCGCCAGCAGCTCGTCCCGGGACAGGACCGGGGAGCTGTTTTTT TRBD1 TRBJ2-2 . TRBV5-1
CASSLQGDYGYTF TGTGCCAGCAGTCTACAGGGGGACTATGGCTACACCTTC TRBD1 TRBJ1-2 . TRBV28
CASSPPGWDGNQPQHF TGTGCCAGCTCACCACCGGGGTGGGATGGCAATCAGCCCCAGCATTTT . TRBJ1-5 . TRBV18
CASSPQTGSGNTIYF TGTGCCAGCTCACCCCAGACAGGTTCAGGAAACACCATATATTTT . TRBJ1-3 . TRBV18
CASSLEQGNTDTQYF TGCGCCAGCAGCTTGGAGCAGGGAAACACAGATACGCAGTATTTT . TRBJ2-3 . TRBV5-1
CASSQGPLTGSVWYGYTF TGCGCCAGCAGCCAAGGTCCGTTGACAGGGAGTGTATGGTATGGCTACACCTTC TRBD1 TRBJ1-2 . TRBV4-3
CATSDGGQYEQYF TGTGCCACCAGTGATGGGGGACAGTACGAGCAGTACTTC TRBD1 TRBJ2-7 . TRBV24-1
CASSRTGLKQGYTF TGTGCCAGCAGCCGAACGGGTCTTAAGCAGGGCTACACCTTC . TRBJ1-2 . TRBV14
CASSHASDAGELFF TGCGCCAGCAGCCATGCCAGCGATGCCGGGGAGCTGTTTTTT . TRBJ2-2 once TRBV4-3
CASSILGQVGEQYF TGTGCCAGCAGCATACTCGGCCAGGTGGGCGAGCAGTACTTC . TRBJ2-7 . TRBV7-2
CASSPSTGTTAKNIQYF TGTGCCAGCTCACCCTCGACCGGGACGACGGCAAAAAACATTCAGTACTTC . TRBJ2-4 . TRBV18